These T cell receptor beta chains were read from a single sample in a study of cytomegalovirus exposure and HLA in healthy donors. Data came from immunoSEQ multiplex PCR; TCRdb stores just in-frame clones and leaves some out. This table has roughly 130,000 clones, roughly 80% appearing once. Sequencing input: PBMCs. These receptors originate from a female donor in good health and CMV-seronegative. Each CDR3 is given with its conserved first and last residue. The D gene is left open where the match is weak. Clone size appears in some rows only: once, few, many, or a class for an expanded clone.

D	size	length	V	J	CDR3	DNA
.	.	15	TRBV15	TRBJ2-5	CATSRGGTLQETQYF	TGTGCCACCAGCAGAGGGGGGACTCTACAAGAGACCCAGTACTTC
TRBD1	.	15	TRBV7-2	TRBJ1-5	CASSFLPRGDQPQHF	TGTGCCAGCAGCTTCCTCCCCAGGGGGGACCAGCCCCAGCATTTT
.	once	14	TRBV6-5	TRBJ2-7	CASQNYLGQYEQYF	TGTGCCAGCCAAAATTACCTAGGACAGTACGAGCAGTACTTC
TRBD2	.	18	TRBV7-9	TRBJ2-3	CASSLARLAGPGWDTQYF	TGTGCCAGCAGCTTAGCTCGGCTAGCGGGACCAGGGTGGGATACGCAGTATTTT
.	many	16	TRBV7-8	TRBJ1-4	CASSLASGGTNEKLFF	TGTGCCAGCAGCTTAGCATCGGGGGGAACTAATGAAAAACTGTTTTTT
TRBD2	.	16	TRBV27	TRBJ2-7	CASSSLSGRASYEQYF	TGTGCCAGCAGTTCACTCAGCGGGAGGGCCTCCTACGAGCAGTACTTC
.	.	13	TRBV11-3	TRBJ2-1	CASSPPGYNEQFF	TGTGCCAGCAGCCCCCCCGGCTACAATGAGCAGTTCTTC
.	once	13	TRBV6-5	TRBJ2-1	CASSTTVYNEQFF	TGTGCCAGCAGTACGACAGTTTACAATGAGCAGTTCTTC
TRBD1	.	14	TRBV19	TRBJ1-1	CASSKDRGNTEAFF	TGTGCCAGTAGTAAAGACAGGGGAAACACTGAAGCTTTCTTT
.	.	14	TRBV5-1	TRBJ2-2	CASSLIVDTGELFF	TGCGCCAGCAGCTTGATCGTCGACACCGGGGAGCTGTTTTTT
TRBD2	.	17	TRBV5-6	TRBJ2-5	CASSPGVGRELLETQYF	TGTGCCAGCAGCCCTGGGGTCGGGCGGGAGCTGTTAGAGACCCAGTACTTC
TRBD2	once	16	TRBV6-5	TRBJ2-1	CASSYSTSGRENEQFF	TGTGCCAGCAGTTACTCGACTAGCGGGAGGGAAAATGAGCAGTTCTTC
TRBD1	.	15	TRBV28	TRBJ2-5	CASSSGQGVGETQYF	TGTGCCAGCAGTTCGGGACAGGGGGTTGGAGAGACCCAGTACTTC
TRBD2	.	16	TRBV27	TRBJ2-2	CASSLSRREFTGELFF	TGTGCCAGCAGTTTATCTCGGCGGGAGTTCACCGGGGAGCTGTTTTTT
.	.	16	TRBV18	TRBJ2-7	CASSPPQNRGGYEQYF	TGTGCCAGCTCACCGCCGCAGAACAGGGGAGGCTACGAGCAGTACTTC
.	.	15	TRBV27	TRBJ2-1	CASSLRLGEFGEQFF	TGTGCCAGCAGTCTCCGACTAGGAGAGTTCGGTGAGCAGTTCTTC
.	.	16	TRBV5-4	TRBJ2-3	CASNQGGGVPPDTQYF	TGTGCCAGCAACCAAGGGGGGGGAGTTCCCCCAGATACGCAGTATTTT
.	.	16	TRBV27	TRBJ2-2	CASSSPGLANTGELFF	TGTGCCAGTTCCTCTCCGGGACTGGCGAACACCGGGGAGCTGTTTTTT
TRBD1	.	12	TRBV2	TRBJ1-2	CASKTGEGGYTF	TGTGCCAGCAAGACAGGGGAGGGTGGCTACACCTTC
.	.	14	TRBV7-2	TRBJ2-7	CASSLRGNNYEQYF	TGTGCCAGCAGCTTAAGGGGCAATAACTACGAGCAGTACTTC
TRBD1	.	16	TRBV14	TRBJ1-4	CASSHLDRVSNEKLFF	TGTGCCAGCAGCCACCTCGACAGGGTTTCTAATGAAAAACTGTTTTTT
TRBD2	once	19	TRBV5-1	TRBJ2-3	CASSFTPGTSGGNTDTQYF	TGCGCCAGCAGTTTTACTCCCGGGACTAGCGGGGGGAACACAGATACGCAGTATTTT